One and the same sample provided the 25 T cell receptor beta chains below, sequenced in a study of T cell responses to AZD1222 COVID-19 vaccine. Only in-frame clones appear in the TCRdb table, and some are missing; sequencing was by immunoSEQ multiplex PCR. The data contain some 120,000 clones, under 90% of them seen just once; the ten biggest clones take up about 4.1%. Material: peripheral blood, obtained on day 0 of AZD1222 vaccination. These receptors all stem from an adult in good health.

The chain couples TRBV7-9 to TRBJ2-2, with TRBD1 matching 7 bases. Losses at the gene ends were 3 bases for V and 4 bases for J; bases not matched to a gene: 8. Germline CDR1 reads SEHNR; CDR2 reads FQNEAQ (reference sequence). The length of the CDR3 is 16 residues. This CDR3 is CASSLLTGIPTGELFF. As DNA, the CDR3 is TGTGCCAGCAGCTTGTTGACAGGGATCCCCACCGGGGAGCTGTTTTTT.

This rearrangement joins TRBV11-2 to TRBJ2-1; 7 bases line up with TRBD1. Germline CDR1 reads SGHAT; CDR2 reads FQNNGV. After removal of 5 bases from V and 0 bases from J, the junction contained 16 bases not matched to a gene. The CDR3 extends over 19 amino acids. CDR3 in amino acids: CASSPNLDRDGISYNEQFF. CDR3 nucleotide sequence: TGTGCCAGCAGCCCCAACCTAGACAGGGACGGTATCTCCTACAATGAGCAGTTCTTC.

This chain joins TRBV6-6 and TRBJ2-1; 14 nucleotides agree with TRBD2. CDR1 and CDR2 from the germline V gene are MNHNY and SVGAGI (reference sequence). The CDR3 consists of 20 residues. The trim removed 5 bases at V and 0 bases at J, leaving 12 bases unmatched. The CDR3 loop is CASSPGTSGSGGVSYNEQFF. The CDR3 DNA reads as TGTGCCAGCAGTCCCGGGACTAGCGGGAGCGGTGGGGTCTCCTACAATGAGCAGTTCTTC.

The chain combines TRBV19 with TRBJ1-1; the match to TRBD1 covers 7 bases. V shed 5 bases and J 1 base; nucleotides not matched to a gene: 7. The CDR3 consists of 15 residues. Germline V gene data show CDR1 as LNHDA and CDR2 as SQIVND (reference sequence). The CDR3 spells CASSPRQGSNTEAFF. The DNA of the CDR3 is TGTGCCAGTAGTCCTCGACAGGGTTCGAACACTGAAGCTTTCTTT.

The chain recombines TRBV7-8 with TRBJ1-1, with 8 bases that match TRBD1. The germline V gene has CDR1 SGHVS and CDR2 FQNEAQ. V shed 2 bases and J 3 bases; nucleotides not matched to a gene: 8. The length of the CDR3 is 16 residues. CDR3 coding DNA: TGTGCCAGCAGCTTACGCCGGGACAGGTGGTACACTGAAGCTTTCTTT. This sequence encodes CASSLRRDRWYTEAFF.

V and J are TRBV2 and TRBJ2-5, with TRBD1 identical over 11 bases. There are 15 residues in the CDR3. Germline values: CDR1 SNHLY, CDR2 FYNNEI. V gave up 5 bases and J gave up 4 bases; unmatched junction bases: 6. The CDR3 region is CASSPDRGRRETQYF. DNA for the CDR3: TGTGCCAGCAGTCCGGACAGGGGGCGGAGAGAGACCCAGTACTTC.

The chain is built from TRBV6-4 and TRBJ2-1; D may match TRBD1 or TRBD2 (5 bases each). In germline, CDR1 is MRHNA, CDR2 SNTAGT. This CDR3 spans 13 amino acids. The germline V and J ends were trimmed by 0 bases and 7 bases, with 7 bases remaining between them. Here the CDR3 reads CASSDSRGNEQFF. The CDR3 DNA reads TGTGCCAGCAGTGACTCGAGGGGTAATGAGCAGTTCTTC.

J is TRBJ1-3 and V is TRBV27; 9 bases map to TRBD1. V gave up 6 bases and J gave up 4 bases; unmatched junction bases: 7. The CDR3 is 15 amino acids. From germline, CDR1 is MNHEY and CDR2 SMNVEV (reference sequence). The CDR3, as DNA: TGTGCCAGCAGCCGACACAGGGGGCAAGGAAACACCATATATTTT. This encodes CASSRHRGQGNTIYF.

This rearrangement joins TRBV15 to TRBJ2-2, with a possible D match to TRBD1 (6 bases). CDR3 size: 14 residues. Germline assignment: CDR1 LNHNV and CDR2 YYDKDF (reference sequence). Trimming removed 3 bases at V and 7 bases at J, with 12 bases between. The CDR3 reads CATSRNQGSGELFF. CDR3 DNA sequence: TGTGCCACCAGCAGGAATCAGGGGAGCGGGGAGCTGTTTTTT. Filled out from reference TRBV15 and TRBJ2-2, the complete variable domain reads DAMVIQNPRYQVTQFGKPVTLSCSQTLNHNVMYWYQQKSSQAPKLLFHYYDKDFNNEADTPDNFQSRRPNTSFCFLDIRSPGLGDTAMYLCATSRNQGSGELFFGEGSRLTVL.

J is TRBJ2-7 and V is TRBV13, with 10 bases that match TRBD1. With V trimmed by 4 bases and J by 3 bases, 3 bases remained unmatched. The CDR3 covers 14 residues. CDR1 is PRHDT, CDR2 FYEKMQ, per germline (reference sequence). CDR3 protein: CASSSGTGDYEQYF. Written as DNA, the CDR3 is TGTGCCAGCAGCTCCGGGACAGGGGACTACGAGCAGTACTTC.

The V call is TRBV7-9, the J call TRBJ2-7; D remains unclear. Per germline, CDR1 SEHNR and CDR2 FQNEAQ (reference sequence). V gave up 0 bases and J gave up 2 bases, with 5 bases separating them. There are 13 residues in the CDR3. The CDR3 coding sequence is TGTGCCAGCAGCTTAGCGGGGACCTACGAGCAGTACTTC. Translated, it gives CASSLAGTYEQYF.

The chain employs TRBV7-9 and TRBJ2-3; TRBD1 aligns across 11 bases. J was trimmed by 4 bases and V by 4 bases; bases with no gene match: 7. Looked up from germline, CDR1 is SEHNR and CDR2 is FQNEAQ (reference sequence). CDR3 length: 16 residues. CDR3 sequence: CASSSGQGAFSDTQYF. In DNA, the CDR3 is TGTGCCAGCAGCTCCGGACAGGGGGCATTTTCAGATACGCAGTATTTT. Complete variable domain (other parts from reference TRBV7-9 and TRBJ2-3): DTGVSQNPRHKITKRGQNVTFRCDPISEHNRLYWYRQTLGQGPEFLTYFQNEAQLEKSRLLSDRFSAERPKGSFSTLEIQRTEQGDSAMYLCASSSGQGAFSDTQYFGPGTRLTVL.

The chain uses TRBV29-1 and TRBJ2-1, with TRBD2 identical over 7 bases. Germline loops: CDR1 SQVTM, CDR2 ANQGSEA. The V segment lost 7 bases and the J segment 7 bases; nucleotides outside the gene matches: 10. This CDR3 has 13 residues. The CDR3 sequence is CSALGGRRNEQFF. The CDR3 nucleotides read TGCAGCGCCCTCGGCGGGAGAAGGAATGAGCAGTTCTTC.

The gene calls are TRBV7-6 and TRBJ2-7; 8 nucleotides align to TRBD1. Trimming took 1 base from V and 1 from J; bases not matched to a gene: 3. The CDR3 length is 15 residues. CDR1 SGHVS and CDR2 FNYEAQ come from the germline V gene. CDR3 sequence (DNA): TGTGCCAGCAGCTTAGGAGACAGGGGTTCCTACGAGCAGTACTTC. Residues: CASSLGDRGSYEQYF.

Only a few counts were recorded for this clone. The rearrangement joins TRBV28 to TRBJ2-7, with 9 bases identical to TRBD1. Per the germline V gene, CDR1 is MDHEN and CDR2 is SYDVKM. After removal of 8 bases from V and 3 bases from J, the junction contained 8 bases not matched to a gene. The CDR3 spans 14 residues. The CDR3 spells CASGTGTGYYEQYF. The CDR3 DNA is TGTGCCAGCGGAACCGGGACAGGGTACTACGAGCAGTACTTC.

Many counts were recorded for this clone. The rearrangement joins TRBV14 to TRBJ1-3; TRBD1 is a possible D gene (5 bases). The germline V and J ends were trimmed by 7 bases and 2 bases, with 12 bases remaining between them. There are 14 residues in the CDR3. The V gene's germline CDR1 is SGHDN and CDR2 FVKESK. CDR3 in amino acids: CASIYRTPGNTIYF. The DNA of the CDR3 is TGTGCCAGCATATACAGGACGCCTGGAAACACCATATATTTT.

The table lists this clone with a few counts. The gene calls are TRBV7-9 and TRBJ2-7; the match to TRBD2 covers 14 bases. Germline V gives CDR1 SEHNR, CDR2 FQNEAQ (reference sequence). The V segment lost 5 bases and the J segment 5 bases; nucleotides outside the gene matches: 11. The CDR3 has 17 amino acids. The CDR3 region has the DNA TGTGCCAGCAGCCAGAAGGACCGGGGACTAGCGGGAGACGAGCAGTACTTC. This gives the protein CASSQKDRGLAGDEQYF.

The gene calls are TRBV6-5 and TRBJ1-3, with D possibly TRBD1 on 5 matching bases. Per germline, CDR1 MNHEY and CDR2 SVGAGI. The CDR3 runs to 14 residues. The V end lost 6 bases, the J end lost 3 bases, and 12 bases lay between the germline ends. The CDR3 spells CASRGGDYGNTIYF. CDR3 nucleotides: TGTGCCAGCAGGGGGGGGGATTATGGAAACACCATATATTTT.

This chain connects TRBV18 to TRBJ2-1; D gene uncertain. The CDR3 length is 16 residues. Germline assignment: CDR1 KGHSH and CDR2 LQKENI. Trimming stripped 3 bases from V and 4 bases from J, with 16 bases between. The CDR3 nucleotides read TGTGCCAGCTCACCTGGAGCGTCTCCCTCATACAATGAGCAGTTCTTC. It specifies CASSPGASPSYNEQFF.

This chain uses TRBV19 with TRBJ1-5; D is ambiguous. The CDR3 has 14 residues. V was cut by 1 base and J by 0 bases, with 4 bases left in between. Germline V CDR1 and CDR2: LNHDA, SQIVND (reference sequence). The CDR3 loop is CASSIVNSNQPQHF. The CDR3 DNA is TGTGCCAGTAGTATAGTGAATAGCAATCAGCCCCAGCATTTT. Full variable domain (remainder filled in from reference TRBV19 and TRBJ1-5): DGGITQSPKYLFRKEGQNVTLSCEQNLNHDAMYWYRQDPGQGLRLIYYSQIVNDFQKGDIAEGYSVSREKKESFPLTVTSAQKNPTAFYLCASSIVNSNQPQHFGDGTRLSIL.

The sample holds one count of this clone. The chain couples TRBV7-7 to TRBJ2-3, with D possibly being TRBD2 (6 bases). Germline V CDR1 and CDR2: SSHAT, FNYEAQ (reference sequence). The CDR3 is 15 amino acids. V gave up 5 bases and J gave up 2 bases, with 14 bases separating them. CDR3 DNA sequence: TGTGCCAGCAGCCCTATAGCGGTAGTCACAGATACGCAGTATTTT. Protein product: CASSPIAVVTDTQYF.

V usage is TRBV24-1 and J usage is TRBJ1-5; D is perhaps TRBD1 (5 bases). Trimming shortened V by 4 bases and J by 9 bases, and 15 bases separated the two germline ends. From germline, CDR1 is KGHDR and CDR2 SFDVKD. The CDR3 spans 14 residues. The CDR3 sequence: CATSESRAGGPQHF. The CDR3 bases are TGTGCCACCAGTGAGTCAAGGGCTGGGGGGCCCCAGCATTTT.

The chain links TRBV5-4 to TRBJ1-2; weak D call: TRBD1 (5 bases). The CDR3 is made up of 14 amino acids. V was clipped by 0 bases and J by 8 bases, with 14 bases between them. Germline-derived CDR1 and CDR2 are SGHNT and YYREEE (reference sequence). CDR3 sequence: CASSLGGGAGGYTF. The CDR3 nucleotides are TGTGCCAGCAGCTTGGGTGGCGGGGCAGGGGGCTACACCTTC.

V usage is TRBV2 and J usage is TRBJ1-2; perhaps TRBD1 as D (5 bases). The CDR3 extends over 14 amino acids. Between the trimmed V and J ends, which lost 2 bases and 7 bases, there was a span of 14 bases. Germline values: CDR1 SNHLY, CDR2 FYNNEI. CDR3 DNA sequence: TGTGCCAGCAGTGAAATGGACAACCGCAGTGGCTACACCTTC. It codes for CASSEMDNRSGYTF.

Written as DNA, the CDR3 is TGTGCCAGCAGTTACCGAGGGGATTTGGACACTGAAGCTTTCTTT. It codes for CASSYRGDLDTEAFF. The rearrangement uses TRBV6-5 and TRBJ1-1, with a weak D call TRBD1 (5 bases). CDR3 size: 15 residues. From germline, CDR1 is MNHEY and CDR2 SVGAGI. Trimming took 2 bases from V and 3 from J, leaving 13 bases between them.